The sample holds many counts of the clone carrying this T cell receptor (beta chain). Its antigen is not known. V was cut by 6 bases and J by 5 bases, with 19 bases left in between. The CDR3 totals 15 residues. Germline-derived CDR1 and CDR2 are MNHEY and SMNVEV (reference sequence). Amplification yielded TCR beta CDR3 regions, with RNA transcripts as the source. TCR CDR3 regions were first amplified by RT-PCR with HTBI primers. TCRdb passed the multiplex PCR reads through MiXCR, listing each CDR3 protein once. The table shows about 350,000 distinct CDR3 sequences, with 18% occurring only once. The data belong to a study of T cells in Graves' hyperthyroidism and ophthalmopathy. Regarding the study as a whole: Through a model of 13 V-J features, ophthalmopathy was separated from stable hyperthyroidism. Median prediction lead before ophthalmopathy onset was roughly 6 months with the model.

Each diagnosis was grounded in clinical symptoms, serum thyroxine and TRAb, thyroid ultrasound, and orbital computed tomography. It was 8 to 10 ml of fresh peripheral blood that supplied the PBMCs. The receptor was derived from a woman aged 40 to 55 with Graves' ophthalmopathy. The chain has TRBV27 and TRBJ1-1; a weak D match, TRBD1 (6 bases). Sample: blood. CDR3 nucleotide sequence: TGTGCCAGCAGGGGGGAAACAGGGAGAGGAACTGAAGCTTTCTTT. Its translation is CASRGETGRGTEAFF.